The T cell receptor (beta chain) described here comes from a study of T cells in Graves' hyperthyroidism and ophthalmopathy. Researchers amplified the TCR beta CDR3 regions from RNA transcripts. RT-PCR in the first round (using the HTBI primer set) targeted the TCR CDR3. Using its own MiXCR run on the multiplex PCR reads, TCRdb lists one record per CDR3 protein. The repertoire has approximately 95,000 distinct CDR3 sequences, roughly 40% of them found once; the top ten carry around 9.6%. This clonotype was recorded at least ten times. CDR1 is SGHTA, CDR2 FQGNSA, per germline. CDR3 size: 15 residues. V trimming: 5 bases; J trimming: 6 bases; junction bases outside the gene matches: 10.

The receptor's source is a woman aged 25-40 years with Graves' hyperthyroidism. The chain recombines TRBV7-2 with TRBJ1-5, with 7 nucleotides matching TRBD1. The specimen was peripheral blood or thyroid tissue (not recorded which). DNA for the CDR3: TGTGCCAGCAGCCCCGGGACAGAATTGTTTCAGCCCCAGCATTTT. It specifies CASSPGTELFQPQHF.